Following are 22 T cell receptor beta chains from one sample sequenced in a study of T cells in Graves' hyperthyroidism and ophthalmopathy. Regions amplified from RNA transcripts were the TCR beta CDR3 regions. HTBI primers drove first-round RT-PCR of the TCR CDR3. Using its own MiXCR run on the multiplex PCR reads, TCRdb lists one record per CDR3 protein. The sample shows 350,000 or so distinct CDR3 sequences, roughly 17% of them seen only once. What was sequenced was blood. The source of these receptors is a woman aged 25 to 39 with Graves' hyperthyroidism that later progressed to Graves' ophthalmopathy.

This clonotype was detected many times. The CDR3, as DNA: TGTGCCAGCAGCAAACAGGGGTACCACAATGAGCAGTTCTTC. Translating it yields CASSKQGYHNEQFF. The V gene is TRBV11-2, the J gene TRBJ2-1; 7 bases are a match to TRBD1. Unmatched junction bases numbered 6, after V lost 5 bases and J lost 5 bases. Germline loops: CDR1 SGHAT, CDR2 FQNNGV. The length of the CDR3 is 14 residues.

This chain uses TRBV19 with TRBJ2-2; 12 nucleotides line up with TRBD2. CDR3 length: 15 residues. Trimming took 10 bases from V and 1 from J; bases not matched to a gene: 4. Germline V gene sequence: CDR1 LNHDA, CDR2 SQIVND (reference sequence). CDR3 region: CAIGLAGQNTGELFF. Written as DNA, the CDR3 is TGTGCCATCGGACTAGCGGGGCAGAACACCGGGGAGCTGTTTTTT.

The V call is TRBV25-1, the J call TRBJ2-6; unclear D gene. This CDR3 has 15 residues. Germline V gives CDR1 MGHDK, CDR2 SYGVNS. V lost 1 base and J lost 0, with 4 bases in between. The CDR3 spells CASSELYSGANVLTF. CDR3 sequence (DNA): TGTGCCAGCAGTGAATTGTACTCTGGGGCCAACGTCCTGACTTTC.

This chain uses TRBV19 with TRBJ1-2, with D uncertain. Trimming cost V 10 bases and J 0 bases, with 12 bases left between them. Germline CDR1 reads LNHDA; CDR2 reads SQIVND (reference sequence). The length of the CDR3 is 13 residues. The CDR3 region has the DNA TGTGCCACCGTAGCCAGACCTAACTATGGCTACACCTTC. Translated: CATVARPNYGYTF. The full variable domain, its missing parts supplied by reference TRBV19 and TRBJ1-2, is DGGITQSPKYLFRKEGQNVTLSCEQNLNHDAMYWYRQDPGQGLRLIYYSQIVNDFQKGDIAEGYSVSREKKESFPLTVTSAQKNPTAFYLCATVARPNYGYTFGSGTRLTVV.

This clonotype was counted many times. The chain recombines TRBV4-1 with TRBJ1-1, with D hard to call. CDR3 size: 14 residues. Germline V gene sequence: CDR1 MGHRA, CDR2 YSYEKL. V was shortened by 1 base and J by 3 bases, with 9 bases between the two germline ends. The CDR3 DNA follows: TGCGCCAGCAGCCAAGTCTCCCGGTACACTGAAGCTTTCTTT. It yields the protein CASSQVSRYTEAFF.

This clonotype was counted at least ten times. Relative to the germline gene, one junction end is altered; a read error may explain this. This rearrangement joins TRBV11-2 to TRBJ1-5; D gene unclear. The CDR3 contains 13 residues. Germline CDR1 reads SGHAT; CDR2 reads FQNNGV. The CDR3 bases are TGTGCAAGCAGCTCCAAGGCGGGACAGCCCCAGCATTTT. It specifies CASSSKAGQPQHF.

The chain employs TRBV4-1 and TRBJ2-1; TRBD2 is a possible D gene (6 bases). Trimming stripped 1 base from V and 5 bases from J, with 18 bases between. The CDR3 runs to 17 residues. The V gene's germline CDR1 is MGHRA and CDR2 YSYEKL. The CDR3 loop is CASSQVPGTSDHNEQFF. In DNA form, the CDR3 reads TGCGCCAGCAGCCAAGTCCCCGGGACTTCGGATCACAATGAGCAGTTCTTC.

In this sample, this clonotype turned up many times. Here the CDR3 reads CASSLAGGVHEQYF. Here the CDR3 DNA reads TGTGCCAGCAGTTTAGCGGGAGGAGTCCACGAGCAGTACTTC. The chain links TRBV27 to TRBJ2-7; 8 positions match TRBD2. The CDR3 contains 14 residues. The V segment lost 2 bases and the J segment 5 bases; nucleotides outside the gene matches: 5. Germline assignment: CDR1 MNHEY and CDR2 SMNVEV (reference sequence).

This clonotype was seen ten or more times. In DNA, the CDR3 is TGTGCCAGCAGTTCACAAGGAGTGGGGATGAACACTGAAGCTTTCTTT. Translating it yields CASSSQGVGMNTEAFF. V usage is TRBV12-3 or TRBV12-4 and J usage is TRBJ1-1; D gene unclear. V was shortened by 4 bases and J by 0 bases, with 15 bases between the two germline ends. CDR3 length equals 16 residues.

This clonotype occurred many times. This chain joins TRBV2 and TRBJ2-5; D unclear. The germline V gene encodes CDR1 SNHLY and CDR2 FYNNEI. There are 15 residues in the CDR3. V was shortened by 2 bases and J by 0 bases, with 10 bases between the two germline ends. The CDR3 here is CASSERASNQETQYF. CDR3 DNA: TGTGCCAGCAGTGAAAGGGCTTCTAACCAAGAGACCCAGTACTTC. Drawing the rest from reference TRBV2 and TRBJ2-5, the complete variable domain is EPEVTQTPSHQVTQMGQEVILRCVPISNHLYFYWYRQILGQKVEFLVSFYNNEISEKSEIFDDQFSVERPDGSNFTLKIRSTKLEDSAMYFCASSERASNQETQYFGPGTRLLVL.

The V gene is TRBV29-1, the J gene TRBJ1-2; D unclear. Trimming shortened V by 7 bases and J by 6 bases, and 15 bases separated the two germline ends. Per germline, CDR1 SQVTM and CDR2 ANQGSEA. The CDR3 extends over 12 amino acids. CDR3 residues: CSGREGLNGYTF. DNA of the CDR3: TGCAGCGGACGGGAAGGGCTCAATGGCTACACCTTC.

This clonotype came up a few times. The genes are TRBV27 and TRBJ1-5, with D hard to call. Germline-derived CDR1 and CDR2 are MNHEY and SMNVEV (reference sequence). Trimming shortened V by 0 bases and J by 5 bases, and 5 bases separated the two germline ends. The CDR3 is 13 residues long. CDR3: CASSLSLYQPQHF. CDR3 nucleotides: TGTGCCAGCAGTTTATCCCTTTATCAGCCCCAGCATTTT.

This clonotype was observed at least ten times. The chain carries TRBV20-1 and TRBJ2-1, with TRBD2 matching 8 bases. Per germline, CDR1 DFQATT and CDR2 SNEGSKA (reference sequence). Trimming cost V 0 bases and J 4 bases; bases outside gene matches: 5. The CDR3 totals 15 residues. The CDR3 here is CSARDSGGGYNEQFF. Written as DNA, the CDR3 is TGCAGTGCTAGAGATTCGGGGGGGGGTTACAATGAGCAGTTCTTC.

This sequence joins TRBV27 and TRBJ2-1; 13 nucleotides align to TRBD2. Germline loops: CDR1 MNHEY, CDR2 SMNVEV (reference sequence). With V trimmed by 6 bases and J by 9 bases, 8 bases remained unmatched. CDR3 size: 15 residues. The CDR3 sequence is CASSVGLAGATEQFF. The CDR3 DNA follows: TGTGCCAGCAGCGTAGGACTAGCGGGAGCCACTGAGCAGTTCTTC.

This clonotype has just a few counts. The V and J genes are TRBV2 and TRBJ2-1, with 13 bases lining up with TRBD2. The CDR3 is 15 amino acids. From germline, CDR1 is SNHLY and CDR2 FYNNEI. The V segment lost 9 bases and the J segment 7 bases; nucleotides outside the gene matches: 9. CDR3 sequence: CARRRGTSGNNEQFF. The CDR3 bases are TGTGCCAGACGAAGGGGGACTAGCGGGAATAATGAGCAGTTCTTC.

As regards this clonotype: Given the absence of the conserved phenylalanine or tryptophan at the CDR3 end, a read error is likely. The chain is built from TRBV12-3 or TRBV12-4 and TRBJ2-3, with D tentatively TRBD1 (6 bases). The CDR3 contains 16 residues. With 6 bases removed from V and 2 bases from J, the gap between germline ends came to 18 bases. The CDR3 protein is CASSPLTGTYTDTQYY. CDR3 coding DNA: TGTGCCAGCAGCCCCCTTACAGGGACCTACACAGATACGCAGTATTAT.

This clonotype was seen many times. V and J are TRBV7-6 and TRBJ2-1, with D perhaps matching TRBD2 (7 bases). The CDR3 sequence is 13 residues long. Trimming cost V 1 base and J 8 bases, with 9 bases left between them. Germline-derived CDR1 and CDR2 are SGHVS and FNYEAQ. The chain's CDR3 is CASSLGGGDEQFF. Written as DNA, the CDR3 is TGTGCCAGCAGCTTAGGAGGGGGGGATGAGCAGTTCTTC.

The rearrangement uses TRBV5-8 and TRBJ1-1, with D possibly being TRBD1 (6 bases). The length of the CDR3 is 16 residues. The V and J ends lost 0 bases and 6 bases respectively, with 18 bases between them. Germline values: CDR1 SGHTS, CDR2 YDEGEE. The CDR3 loop reads CASSLVDRLNLPEAFF. As DNA, the CDR3 is TGTGCCAGCAGCTTGGTGGACAGACTGAACCTTCCTGAAGCTTTCTTT.

J is TRBJ2-4 and V is TRBV2; TRBD2 agrees at 7 bases. CDR3 length equals 11 residues. After removal of 8 bases from V and 8 bases from J, the junction contained 3 bases not matched to a gene. From germline, CDR1 is SNHLY and CDR2 FYNNEI. The chain's CDR3 is CASWGGDIQYF. Here the CDR3 DNA reads TGTGCCAGCTGGGGGGGGGACATTCAGTACTTC. The whole variable domain, filled in from reference TRBV2 and TRBJ2-4, reads EPEVTQTPSHQVTQMGQEVILRCVPISNHLYFYWYRQILGQKVEFLVSFYNNEISEKSEIFDDQFSVERPDGSNFTLKIRSTKLEDSAMYFCASWGGDIQYFGAGTRLSVL.

This clonotype has at least ten counts. The chain joins TRBV11-2 to TRBJ2-5; D is unclear. Germline CDR1 and CDR2: SGHAT and FQNNGV. Trimming shortened V by 5 bases and J by 4 bases, and 8 bases separated the two germline ends. CDR3 length: 12 amino acids. In DNA form, the CDR3 reads TGTGCCAGCAGCCAGAACCTAGAGACCCAGTACTTC. It yields the protein CASSQNLETQYF.

The chain is built from TRBV7-9 and TRBJ2-2; 8 nucleotides match TRBD1. V shed 4 bases, J shed 2 bases, and the junction held 6 bases outside the gene matches. Germline CDR1 SEHNR, CDR2 FQNEAQ (reference sequence). The CDR3 runs to 16 residues. In nucleotides, the CDR3 is TGTGCCAGCAGCTACCGACAGGGGATCAACACCGGGGAGCTGTTTTTT. Protein product: CASSYRQGINTGELFF.

In regard to this clonotype: Germline and junction disagree at one end, which may indicate a read error. CDR3 nucleotide sequence: TGTGCCAGCAGCCCCGGGACTAGCGTCAATGAGCAGCTCTTC. Translation gives CASSPGTSVNEQLF. This chain connects TRBV7-9 to TRBJ2-1; 10 bases agree with TRBD2. CDR1 is SEHNR, CDR2 FQNEAQ, per germline (reference sequence). This CDR3 is 14 amino acids long.